This T cell receptor beta chain originates from a study of Graves' ophthalmopathy and Graves' hyperthyroidism. Germline CDR1 and CDR2: SEHNR and FQNEAQ (reference sequence). CDR3 size: 14 residues. The V segment lost 7 bases and the J segment 5 bases; nucleotides outside the gene matches: 10. Amplified material comprised TCR beta CDR3 regions derived from RNA transcripts. HTBI-primed first-round RT-PCR preceded second-round multiplex PCR. One entry per CDR3 protein, called by TCRdb with MiXCR from the multiplex PCR reads. This repertoire shows some 1.1 million distinct CDR3 sequences, about 40% found once; its top ten account for 11%.

Material for sequencing was peripheral blood or thyroid tissue (not recorded which). The chain uses TRBV7-9 and TRBJ1-1; the match to TRBD1 covers 7 bases. The source is an adult man with Graves' hyperthyroidism. For the CDR3, the DNA is TGTGCCAGCACACAACAGGGGAGGGTTACTGAAGCTTTCTTT. It is translated as CASTQQGRVTEAFF.